These T cell receptor beta chains were read from a single sample in a study of blood T cell repertoires in COVID-19. The table came from immunoSEQ multiplex PCR; TCRdb's copy has only in-frame clones and leaves some out. The sample contains roughly 220,000 clones, around 81% of which appear only once. The source material was peripheral blood. These receptors were obtained from an elderly woman with COVID-19, enrolled during active disease. Both conserved end residues are part of each CDR3. A D gene is named only where the DNA matches it firmly. A row's size may be missing; if present it is once, few, many or a size class.

D	V	J	size	DNA	CDR3
TRBD2	TRBV2	TRBJ2-1	few	TGTGCCAGCAGGGTAGCGGGGAATGAGCAGTTCTTC	CASRVAGNEQFF
-	TRBV10-3	TRBJ1-6	-	TGTGCCATCAGTGTGGACAGTTATTCACCCCTCCACTTT	CAISVDSYSPLHF
-	TRBV5-4	TRBJ1-1	-	TGTGCCAGCAGGGCGCGGGGGGGGCGAGACACTGAAGCTTTCTTT	CASRARGGRDTEAFF
TRBD1	TRBV7-2	TRBJ2-4	once	TGTGCCAGCAGCCTCACAGGGGTCGGAAACATTCAGTACTTC	CASSLTGVGNIQYF
TRBD1	TRBV7-6	TRBJ1-4	-	TGTGCCAGCAGCTCCCGGACAGGGCGGGGTAATGAAAAACTGTTTTTT	CASSSRTGRGNEKLFF
TRBD1	TRBV5-1	TRBJ1-2	-	TGCGCCAGCAGCAAGGGCGGACAGGAATATGGCTACACCTTC	CASSKGGQEYGYTF
TRBD1	TRBV5-1	TRBJ1-5	-	TGCGCCAGCAGCTCAACAGGGGGCTCCTCCCAGCCCCAGCATTTT	CASSSTGGSSQPQHF
-	TRBV19	TRBJ1-2	once	TGTGCCAGTAGTAGGGACACCACAGTAAACTATGGCTACACCTTC	CASSRDTTVNYGYTF
TRBD1	TRBV6-5	TRBJ1-2	few	TGTGCCAGCAGCAAGGGACAGGGGGCATATGGCTACACCTTC	CASSKGQGAYGYTF
-	TRBV5-1	TRBJ2-6	-	TGCGCCAGCAGTATCTTGTCTGGGGCCAACGTCCTGACTTTC	CASSILSGANVLTF
TRBD1	TRBV11-3	TRBJ1-5	-	TGTGCCAGCAGCTTTTTACCGACAGGGGGGCGCAATCAGCCCCAGCATTTT	CASSFLPTGGRNQPQHF
-	TRBV6-5	TRBJ1-1	-	TGTGCCAGCAGTTACTCGACAGCCAAGGGGGACACTGAAGCTTTCTTT	CASSYSTAKGDTEAFF
-	TRBV6-5	TRBJ1-2	-	TGTGCCAGCAGTTACTCGAAACGGAACTATGGCTACACCTTC	CASSYSKRNYGYTF
-	TRBV18	TRBJ1-3	-	TGTGCCAGCTCGACCGGGACACAGGGAAGAGGAAACACCATATATTTT	CASSTGTQGRGNTIYF
TRBD1	TRBV2	TRBJ2-2	-	TGTGCCAGCAGTGAAGGGACAGGGCGAGTCGGGGAGCTGTTTTTT	CASSEGTGRVGELFF
TRBD1	TRBV18	TRBJ2-7	-	TGTGCCAGCTCACAGGGCAGGGGGCACGGCTACGAGCAGTACTTC	CASSQGRGHGYEQYF
-	TRBV7-2	TRBJ2-1	-	TGTGCCAGCAGCTTAGATAGGTACAGTGAGCAGTTCTTC	CASSLDRYSEQFF
TRBD1	TRBV5-6	TRBJ1-5	-	TGTGCCAGCAGCTCCTTCGCGGGGGACAGGGGGCGAAATCAGCCCCAGCATTTT	CASSSFAGDRGRNQPQHF
TRBD1	TRBV5-1	TRBJ2-2	-	TGCGCCAGCAGACAGGGGACGACCGGGGAGCTGTTTTTT	CASRQGTTGELFF
-	TRBV28	TRBJ2-1	-	TGTGCCAGCAGTTCGATCCGGGTGGGGCAGTTCTTC	CASSSIRVGQFF
TRBD1	TRBV7-2	TRBJ1-1	-	TGTGCCAGCACCCTTACAGGGGGCGGCACTGAAGCTTTCTTT	CASTLTGGGTEAFF
-	TRBV7-2	TRBJ1-5	-	TGTGCCAGCAGCTTAGACGGACAGACGGTTCAGCCCCAGCATTTT	CASSLDGQTVQPQHF
-	TRBV7-9	TRBJ2-3	-	TGTGCCAGCAGCTTATCAGGTGATACGCAGTATTTT	CASSLSGDTQYF
-	TRBV9	TRBJ2-2	-	TGTGCCAGCAGCGTAGCTGCATGGGCAGGGGAAGGCGGGGAGCTGTTTTTT	CASSVAAWAGEGGELFF
-	TRBV27	TRBJ1-6	few	TGTGCCAGCAGTTTACTACAGCATAATTCACCCCTCCACTTT	CASSLLQHNSPLHF
TRBD2	TRBV9	TRBJ2-1	once	TGTGCCAGCAGCGTAGCCCTAGCGGGAGCTTTGGGATACAATGAGCAGTTCTTC	CASSVALAGALGYNEQFF
TRBD1	TRBV7-9	TRBJ1-2	-	TGTGCCAGCAGCTCCTGGGACAGGGGAGGCTATGGCTACACCTTC	CASSSWDRGGYGYTF
-	TRBV2	TRBJ2-7	-	TGTGCCAGCAGTGTTTTGGGGACTTTGGGGGAGCAGTACTTC	CASSVLGTLGEQYF
-	TRBV29-1	TRBJ2-3	-	TGCAGCGCCCGGGTGGGGGGGCGCGGGTACACAGATACGCAGTATTTT	CSARVGGRGYTDTQYF
-	TRBV5-1	TRBJ1-2	-	TGCGCCAGCAGCTTGGCGTCGCGGGAAGGCTATGGCTACACCTTC	CASSLASREGYGYTF
TRBD1	TRBV5-1	TRBJ1-2	-	TGCGCCAGCAGGGGATCTGGACAGGGGAACTATGGCTACACCTTC	CASRGSGQGNYGYTF
TRBD1	TRBV7-2	TRBJ1-2	-	TGTGCCAGCAGCCGCGACAGGGCCGACCGTGGCTACACCTTC	CASSRDRADRGYTF
TRBD1	TRBV27	TRBJ1-1	-	TGTGCCAGCACCCCGGGACAGTTTTTGAACACTGAAGCTTTCTTT	CASTPGQFLNTEAFF
-	TRBV5-8	TRBJ1-5	-	TGTGCCAGCAGCGCAGCAGGGTTTCCCAATCAGCCCCAGCATTTT	CASSAAGFPNQPQHF
-	TRBV30	TRBJ1-2	-	TGTGCCTGGAGTAAGAGTAGAGGGGGTGGCTACACCTTC	CAWSKSRGGGYTF
TRBD2	TRBV7-8	TRBJ2-5	-	TGTGCCAGCAGCTGGACTAGCGGCCAAGAGACCCAGTACTTC	CASSWTSGQETQYF
-	TRBV27	TRBJ2-5	-	TGTGCCAGCAGCAGTCCATCAGAGACCCAGTACTTC	CASSSPSETQYF
TRBD2	TRBV14	TRBJ2-1	-	TGTGCCAGCAGCCAAGAAGGACTAGGTTACAATGAGCAGTTCTTC	CASSQEGLGYNEQFF
-	TRBV6-7	TRBJ1-3	-	TGTGCCAGCAGTTACTCGAATGGAGGGGGGGCTGGAAACACCATATATTTT	CASSYSNGGGAGNTIYF
TRBD1	TRBV18	TRBJ2-5	-	TGTGCCAGCTCCGGACAGGGGGTGGGCCAAGAGACCCAGTACTTC	CASSGQGVGQETQYF
TRBD1	TRBV2	TRBJ1-2	few	TGTGCCAGCATCTCCCAGGGGGCTTATGGCTACACCTTC	CASISQGAYGYTF